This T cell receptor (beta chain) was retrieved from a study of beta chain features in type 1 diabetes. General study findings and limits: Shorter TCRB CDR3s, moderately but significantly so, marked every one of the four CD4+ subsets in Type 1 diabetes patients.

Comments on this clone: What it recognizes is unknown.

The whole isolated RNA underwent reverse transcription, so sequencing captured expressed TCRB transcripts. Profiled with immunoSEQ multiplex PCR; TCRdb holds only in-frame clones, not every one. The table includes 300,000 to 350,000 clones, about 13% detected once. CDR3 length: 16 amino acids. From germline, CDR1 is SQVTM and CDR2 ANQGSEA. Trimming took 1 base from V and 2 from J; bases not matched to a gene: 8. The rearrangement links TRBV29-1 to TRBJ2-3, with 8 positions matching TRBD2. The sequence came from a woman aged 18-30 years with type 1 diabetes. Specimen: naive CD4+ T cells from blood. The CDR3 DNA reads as TGCAGCGTTGAAGGGGAAGCGGGAGCGCCCACAGATACGCAGTATTTT. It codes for CSVEGEAGAPTDTQYF.